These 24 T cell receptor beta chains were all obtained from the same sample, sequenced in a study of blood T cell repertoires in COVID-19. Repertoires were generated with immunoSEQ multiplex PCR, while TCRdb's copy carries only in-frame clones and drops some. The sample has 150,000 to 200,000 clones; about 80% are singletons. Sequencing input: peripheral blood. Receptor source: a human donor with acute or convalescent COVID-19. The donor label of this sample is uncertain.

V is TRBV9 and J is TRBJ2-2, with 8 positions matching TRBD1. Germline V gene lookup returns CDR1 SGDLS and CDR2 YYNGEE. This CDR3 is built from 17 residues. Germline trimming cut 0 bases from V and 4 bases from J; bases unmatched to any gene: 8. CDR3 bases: TGTGCCAGCAGCGTAGCCATTCAGGGGGCGGGCACCGGGGAGCTGTTTTTT. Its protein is CASSVAIQGAGTGELFF.

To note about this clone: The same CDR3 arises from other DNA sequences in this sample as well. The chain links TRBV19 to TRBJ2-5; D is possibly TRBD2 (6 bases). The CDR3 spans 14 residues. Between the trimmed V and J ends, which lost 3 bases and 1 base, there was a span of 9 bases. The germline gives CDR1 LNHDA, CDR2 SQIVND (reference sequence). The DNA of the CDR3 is TGTGCCAGTAGTATTACCGGGAGCCAAGAGACCCAGTACTTC. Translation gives CASSITGSQETQYF.

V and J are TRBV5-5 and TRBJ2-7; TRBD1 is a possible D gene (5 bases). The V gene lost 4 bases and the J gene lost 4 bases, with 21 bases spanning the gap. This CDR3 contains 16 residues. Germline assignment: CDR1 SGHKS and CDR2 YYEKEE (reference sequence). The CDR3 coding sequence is TGTGCCAGCAGCGTAACAATTGGCCAGGGAAGTTACGAGCAGTACTTC. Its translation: CASSVTIGQGSYEQYF.

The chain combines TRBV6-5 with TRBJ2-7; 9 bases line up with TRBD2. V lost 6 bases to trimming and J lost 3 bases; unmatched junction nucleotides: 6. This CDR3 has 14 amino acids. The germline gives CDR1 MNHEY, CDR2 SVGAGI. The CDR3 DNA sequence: TGTGCCAGCAGGCTAGCGGGGACGGTCTACGAGCAGTACTTC. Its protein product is CASRLAGTVYEQYF.

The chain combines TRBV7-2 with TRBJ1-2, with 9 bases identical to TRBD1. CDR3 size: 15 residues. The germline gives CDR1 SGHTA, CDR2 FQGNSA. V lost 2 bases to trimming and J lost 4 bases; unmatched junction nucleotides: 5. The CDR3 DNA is TGTGCCAGCAGCTTATCGTCGACAGGGGGCTATGGCTACACCTTC. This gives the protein CASSLSSTGGYGYTF.

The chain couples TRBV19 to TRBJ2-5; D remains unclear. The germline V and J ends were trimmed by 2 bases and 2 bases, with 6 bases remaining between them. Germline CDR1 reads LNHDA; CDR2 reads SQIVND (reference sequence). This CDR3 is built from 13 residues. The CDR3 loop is CASSITIQETQYF. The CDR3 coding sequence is TGTGCCAGTAGTATAACTATACAAGAGACCCAGTACTTC.

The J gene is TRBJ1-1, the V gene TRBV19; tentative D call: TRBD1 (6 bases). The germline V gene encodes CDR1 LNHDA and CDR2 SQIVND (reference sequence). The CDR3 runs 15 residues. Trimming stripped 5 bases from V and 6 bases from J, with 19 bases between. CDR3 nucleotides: TGTGCCAGTAGTTTCACCGGGACACTACTCTCTGAAGCTTTCTTT. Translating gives CASSFTGTLLSEAFF.

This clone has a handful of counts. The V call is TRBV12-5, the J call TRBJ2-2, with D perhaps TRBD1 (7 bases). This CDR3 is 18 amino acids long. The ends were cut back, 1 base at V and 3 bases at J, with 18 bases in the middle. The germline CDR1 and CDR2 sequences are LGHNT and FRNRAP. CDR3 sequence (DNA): TGTGCTAGTGGTTTGGGACCGAAGGAGGGGGCCCACACCGGGGAGCTGTTTTTT. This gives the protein CASGLGPKEGAHTGELFF.

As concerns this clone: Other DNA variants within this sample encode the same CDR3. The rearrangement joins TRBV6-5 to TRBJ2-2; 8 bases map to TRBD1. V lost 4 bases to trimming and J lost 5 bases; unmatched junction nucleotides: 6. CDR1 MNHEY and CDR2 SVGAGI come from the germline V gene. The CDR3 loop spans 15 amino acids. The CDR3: CASSSQGARTGELFF. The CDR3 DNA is TGTGCCAGCAGTTCCCAGGGGGCGCGGACCGGGGAGCTGTTTTTT.

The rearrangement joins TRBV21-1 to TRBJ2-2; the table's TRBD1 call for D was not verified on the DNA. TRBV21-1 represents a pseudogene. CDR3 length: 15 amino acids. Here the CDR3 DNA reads TGTGCCAGCAGCCAAGAAGACAGGTTGGCCGGGGAGCTGTTTTTT. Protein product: CASSQEDRLAGELFF.

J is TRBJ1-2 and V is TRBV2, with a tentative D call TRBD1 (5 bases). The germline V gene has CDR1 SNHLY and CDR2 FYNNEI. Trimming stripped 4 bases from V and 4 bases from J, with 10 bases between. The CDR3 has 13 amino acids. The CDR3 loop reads CASSAQGSYGYTF. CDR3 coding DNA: TGTGCCAGCAGTGCCCAGGGTTCCTATGGCTACACCTTC.

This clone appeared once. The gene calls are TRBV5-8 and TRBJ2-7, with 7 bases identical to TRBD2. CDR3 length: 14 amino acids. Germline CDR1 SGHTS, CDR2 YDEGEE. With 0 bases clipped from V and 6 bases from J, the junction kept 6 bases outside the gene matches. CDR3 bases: TGTGCCAGCAGCTTGGACAGCGGGGCCACCGAGCAGTACTTC. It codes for CASSLDSGATEQYF.

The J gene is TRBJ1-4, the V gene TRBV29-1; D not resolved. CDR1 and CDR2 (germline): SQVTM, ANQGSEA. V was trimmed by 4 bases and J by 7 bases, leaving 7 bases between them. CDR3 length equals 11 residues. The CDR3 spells CSVGGSEKLFF. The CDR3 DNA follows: TGCAGCGTTGGCGGGAGTGAAAAACTGTTTTTT.

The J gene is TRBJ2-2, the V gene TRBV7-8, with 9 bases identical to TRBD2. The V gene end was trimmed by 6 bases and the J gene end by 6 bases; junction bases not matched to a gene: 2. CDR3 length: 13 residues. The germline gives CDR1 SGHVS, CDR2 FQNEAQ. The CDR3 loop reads CASSERGAGELFF. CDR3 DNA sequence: TGTGCCAGCAGTGAGCGGGGGGCCGGGGAGCTGTTTTTT.

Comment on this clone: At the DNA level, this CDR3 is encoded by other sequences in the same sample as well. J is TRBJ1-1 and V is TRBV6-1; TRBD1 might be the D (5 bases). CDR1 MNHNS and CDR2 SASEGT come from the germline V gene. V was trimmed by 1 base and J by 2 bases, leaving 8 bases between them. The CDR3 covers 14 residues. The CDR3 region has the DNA TGTGCCAGCAGTGAAGGACAGCGAAACACTGAAGCTTTCTTT. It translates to CASSEGQRNTEAFF.

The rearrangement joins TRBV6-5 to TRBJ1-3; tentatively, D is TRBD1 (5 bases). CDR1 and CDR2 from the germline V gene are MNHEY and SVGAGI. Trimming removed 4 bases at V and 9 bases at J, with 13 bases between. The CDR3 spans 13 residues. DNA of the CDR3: TGTGCCAGCAGTTTGCCAGGGCCCGGCACCATATATTTT. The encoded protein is CASSLPGPGTIYF.

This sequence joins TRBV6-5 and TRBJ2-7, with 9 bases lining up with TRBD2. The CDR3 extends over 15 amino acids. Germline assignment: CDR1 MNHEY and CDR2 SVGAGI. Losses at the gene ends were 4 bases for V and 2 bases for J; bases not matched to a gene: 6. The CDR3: CASSLSSGAPYEQYF. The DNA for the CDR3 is TGTGCCAGCAGTTTGTCTAGCGGGGCCCCCTACGAGCAGTACTTC.

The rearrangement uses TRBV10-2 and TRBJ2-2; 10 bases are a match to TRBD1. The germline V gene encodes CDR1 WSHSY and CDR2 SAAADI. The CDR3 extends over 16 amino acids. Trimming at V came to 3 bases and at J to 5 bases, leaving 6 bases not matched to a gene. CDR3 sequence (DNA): TGCGCCAGCAGTGATCCTGGACAGGGGGGTACCGGGGAGCTGTTTTTT. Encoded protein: CASSDPGQGGTGELFF.

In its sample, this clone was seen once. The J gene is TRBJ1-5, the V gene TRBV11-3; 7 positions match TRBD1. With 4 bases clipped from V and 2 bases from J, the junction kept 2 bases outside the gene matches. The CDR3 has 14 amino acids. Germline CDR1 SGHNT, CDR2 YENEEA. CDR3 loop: CASSSTGGNQPQHF. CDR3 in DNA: TGTGCCAGCAGCTCCACAGGGGGCAATCAGCCCCAGCATTTT. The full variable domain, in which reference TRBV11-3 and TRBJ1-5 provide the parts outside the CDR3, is EAGVVQSPRYKIIEKKQPVAFWCNPISGHNTLYWYLQNLGQGPELLIRYENEEAVDDSQLPKDRFSAERLKGVDSTLKIQPAELGDSAVYLCASSSTGGNQPQHFGDGTRLSIL.

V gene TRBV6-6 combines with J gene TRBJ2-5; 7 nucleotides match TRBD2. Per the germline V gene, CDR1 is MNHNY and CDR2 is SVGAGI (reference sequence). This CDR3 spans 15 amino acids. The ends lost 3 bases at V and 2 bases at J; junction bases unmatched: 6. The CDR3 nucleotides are TGTGCCAGCAGTTATAATCTAGCGGTTCAAGAGACCCAGTACTTC. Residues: CASSYNLAVQETQYF.

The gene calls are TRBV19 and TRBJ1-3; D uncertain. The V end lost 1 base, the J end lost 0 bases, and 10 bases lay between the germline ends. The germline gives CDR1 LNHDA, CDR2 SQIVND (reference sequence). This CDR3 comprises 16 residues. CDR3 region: CASSIVESGSGNTIYF. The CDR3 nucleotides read TGTGCCAGTAGTATAGTCGAATCGGGCTCTGGAAACACCATATATTTT.

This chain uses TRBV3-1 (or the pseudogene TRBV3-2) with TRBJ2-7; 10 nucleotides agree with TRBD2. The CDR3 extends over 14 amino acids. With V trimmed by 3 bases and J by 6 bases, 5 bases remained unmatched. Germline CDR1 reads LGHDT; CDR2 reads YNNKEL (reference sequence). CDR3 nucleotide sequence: TGTGCCAGCAGCCAGGCCCCTAGCGGGAGCGAGCAGTACTTC. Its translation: CASSQAPSGSEQYF.

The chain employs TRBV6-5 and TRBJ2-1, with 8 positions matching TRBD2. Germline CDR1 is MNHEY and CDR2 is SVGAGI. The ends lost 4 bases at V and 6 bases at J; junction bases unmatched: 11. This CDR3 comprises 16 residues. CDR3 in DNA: TGTGCCAGCAGTTGGGGAGGGGCGGGGGGCCTCAATGAGCAGTTCTTC. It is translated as CASSWGGAGGLNEQFF.

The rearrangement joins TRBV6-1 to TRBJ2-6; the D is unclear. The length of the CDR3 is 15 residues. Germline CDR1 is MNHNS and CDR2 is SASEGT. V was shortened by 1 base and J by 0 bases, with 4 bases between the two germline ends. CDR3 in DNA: TGTGCCAGCAGTGAAGACATCTCTGGGGCCAACGTCCTGACTTTC. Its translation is CASSEDISGANVLTF.